The subject of this entry is one TCR beta chain. Its antigen remains unknown. Different DNA sequences within this sample yield the same CDR3. Splitting of CD4+ cells produced CD45RA+ naive and CD45RA-negative memory subsets. The data derive from a study of shared clonotypes between healthy human individuals. CDR1 and CDR2 (germline): SGHNT, YENEEA. The CDR3 length is 14 residues. Unmatched junction bases numbered 2, after V lost 1 base and J lost 4 bases. Study-wide points: In contrast to clonotypes shared by all four donors, non-shared clonotypes had lower generation probabilities.

The repertoire was sequenced with immunoSEQ multiplex PCR; TCRdb's copy has only in-frame clones and lacks some. Here the sample spans about 2 million clones, around 95% being singletons. The chain couples TRBV11-3 to TRBJ2-3, with 7 bases lining up with TRBD2. Sequencing input: naive CD4+ T cells sorted from blood. This sample's subset: CD45RA+ positively selected. This clonotype was obtained from a man aged 18 to 30 in good health. CDR3 amino acids: CASSLGLAADTQYF. As DNA, the CDR3 is TGTGCCAGCAGCTTAGGACTAGCAGCAGATACGCAGTATTTT. Full variable domain (outside the CDR3, taken from reference TRBV11-3 and TRBJ2-3): EAGVVQSPRYKIIEKKQPVAFWCNPISGHNTLYWYLQNLGQGPELLIRYENEEAVDDSQLPKDRFSAERLKGVDSTLKIQPAELGDSAVYLCASSLGLAADTQYFGPGTRLTVL.